Detailed here is one TCR beta chain. Its specificity is not known. The sample is drawn from a study of glioma-infiltrating T cells after dendritic cell vaccination. Time point defined: after dendritic cell vaccination, including at tumor progression/relapse. General study findings and limits: Survival was not directly related to TCR clonality in these patients.

Measured with immunoSEQ multiplex PCR; TCRdb has only the in-frame clones, and not every one. The table lists roughly 100,000 clones, almost 90% of them singletons. Sequenced material: blood, taken after dendritic cell vaccination. The TCR sequence derives from a human donor with glioblastoma.

CDR3 DNA sequence: TGTGCCAGCAGCTTAGGAAGACAGGTTGGGGCCAACGTCCTGACTTTC. This encodes CASSLGRQVGANVLTF. J is TRBJ2-6 and V is TRBV11-3, with a possible D match to TRBD1 (6 bases). Trimming pared 1 base from V and 3 bases from J, leaving 10 bases between. Germline CDR1 reads SGHNT; CDR2 reads YENEEA. The CDR3 is made up of 16 amino acids.